This entry lists 25 T cell receptor beta chains sequenced from one sample in a study of T-cell memory formation after mild COVID-19. TCRdb reprocessed the 5' RACE reads via MiXCR and lists one record per CDR3 protein. The top ten hold roughly 21% of the sample, which has about 240,000 distinct CDR3 sequences, approximately 10% seen once. Sequences were obtained from PBMCs or a T cell subset sorted from them (not recorded which). Receptors were obtained from a man between 18 and 29 years old who had mild COVID-19 (a few samples of this study predate the infection). Cell type and time point are not known.

This clonotype was picked up many times. The gene calls are TRBV7-3 and TRBJ2-6; D is unclear. This CDR3 is built from 17 residues. CDR1 and CDR2 (germline): SGHTA, FQGTGA. The ends were cut back, 5 bases at V and 0 bases at J, with 14 bases in the middle. In DNA form, the CDR3 reads TGTGCCAGCAGCATTCCTGGAAAGAGCTCTGGGGCCAACGTCCTGACTTTC. Translated, it gives CASSIPGKSSGANVLTF.

This clonotype was observed a few times. The rearrangement links TRBV27 to TRBJ2-7, with D possibly matching TRBD1 (6 bases). V lost 5 bases to trimming and J lost 6 bases, with 17 bases between them. The CDR3 is 14 residues long. Germline V gene data show CDR1 as MNHEY and CDR2 as SMNVEV (reference sequence). The CDR3 DNA sequence: TGTGCCAGCAGTCCCCCGGGACATTCTCCCGAGCAGTACGTC. Translating it yields CASSPPGHSPEQYV.

This clonotype was observed a few times. The V call is TRBV20-1, the J call TRBJ2-7; 7 bases are shared with TRBD2. V lost 3 bases, J lost 3 bases, and 5 bases stayed unmatched. The CDR3 sequence is 13 residues long. Germline loops: CDR1 DFQATT, CDR2 SNEGSKA (reference sequence). The DNA of the CDR3 is TGCAGTGCTAGTCGGGGGGTTTTCTACGAGCAGTACTTC. Encoded protein: CSASRGVFYEQYF.

This clonotype was recorded a few times. This rearrangement joins TRBV18 to TRBJ1-1; possible D gene TRBD1, 6 bases. CDR1 and CDR2 (germline): KGHSH, LQKENI. CDR3 length: 15 amino acids. Between the trimmed V and J ends, which lost 3 bases and 0 bases, there was a span of 11 bases. CDR3 sequence (DNA): TGTGCCAGCTCACCTGCCGGGGGCATGAACACTGAAGCTTTCTTT. Its translation: CASSPAGGMNTEAFF.

The chain is built from TRBV7-9 and TRBJ1-2; D not certain. Trimming removed 2 bases at V and 5 bases at J, with 6 bases between. Per the germline V gene, CDR1 is SEHNR and CDR2 is FQNEAQ (reference sequence). This CDR3 has 12 residues. CDR3 bases: TGTGCCAGCAGCTTAAACCAGTATGGCTACACCTTC. This translates into CASSLNQYGYTF.

The V and J genes are TRBV19 and TRBJ2-5; possibly TRBD1 for D (6 bases). The germline V gene has CDR1 LNHDA and CDR2 SQIVND (reference sequence). CDR3 size: 12 residues. V lost 7 bases and J lost 4, with 10 bases in between. The CDR3 sequence: CASKTQGETQYF. The DNA of the CDR3 is TGTGCCAGTAAAACACAGGGAGAGACCCAGTACTTC.

The chain uses TRBV10-1 and TRBJ1-2; D is perhaps TRBD1 (6 bases). With 4 bases removed from V and 7 bases from J, the gap between germline ends came to 16 bases. The CDR3 has 14 residues. The germline V gene has CDR1 WNHNN and CDR2 SYGVQD (reference sequence). CDR3 loop: CASSADRSFGGYTF. As DNA, the CDR3 is TGCGCCAGCAGTGCCGACAGGAGCTTCGGTGGCTACACCTTC.

This clonotype has a handful of counts. This chain connects TRBV7-2 to TRBJ2-4; the D gene is possibly TRBD2 (7 bases). The V gene's germline CDR1 is SGHTA and CDR2 FQGNSA. Trimming removed 5 bases at V and 8 bases at J, with 19 bases between. The length of the CDR3 is 15 residues. The CDR3 DNA reads as TGTGCCAGCAGCAGGGGGGGGACGAATAAAGACATTCAGTACTTC. This gives the protein CASSRGGTNKDIQYF.

In this sample, this clonotype turned up many times. In nucleotides, the CDR3 is TGTGCCAGCAGCTTGGGCGGGGGGTCTTACAATGAGCAGTTCTTC. As protein: CASSLGGGSYNEQFF. The rearrangement uses TRBV7-2 and TRBJ2-1; the match to TRBD2 covers 8 bases. J lost 4 bases, V lost 3 bases, and 5 bases had no gene match. Germline-derived CDR1 and CDR2 are SGHTA and FQGNSA. The CDR3 runs 15 residues.

The chain uses TRBV6-2 or TRBV6-3 and TRBJ2-3; D remains ambiguous. Germline V gene data show CDR1 as MNHEY and CDR2 as SVGEGT. This CDR3 contains 16 residues. V was clipped by 5 bases and J by 2 bases, with 17 bases between them. CDR3 nucleotide sequence: TGTGCCAGCAGTAGCTCTTCAACTATCCCCACAGATACGCAGTATTTT. Its translation: CASSSSSTIPTDTQYF.

This clonotype turned up a few times. This chain joins TRBV19 and TRBJ1-1, with 8 bases matching TRBD1. CDR1 is LNHDA and CDR2 is SQIVND in the germline V gene (reference sequence). CDR3 size: 15 residues. The V segment lost 3 bases and the J segment 3 bases; nucleotides outside the gene matches: 6. CDR3 sequence: CASSMQGAPHTEAFF. CDR3 DNA: TGTGCCAGTAGTATGCAGGGGGCACCCCACACTGAAGCTTTCTTT.

The chain couples TRBV12-3 or TRBV12-4 to TRBJ1-5; the D is unclear. V was cut by 3 bases and J by 7 bases, with 10 bases left in between. This CDR3 has 13 residues. The CDR3 nucleotides are TGTGCCAGCAGTTTTTTGGTTAGACAGCCCCAGCATTTT. The encoded protein is CASSFLVRQPQHF.

This sequence joins TRBV20-1 and TRBJ1-1, with TRBD1 as a possible D gene (5 bases). Looked up from germline, CDR1 is DFQATT and CDR2 is SNEGSKA (reference sequence). V was pared by 0 bases and J by 3 bases, with 8 bases between. The CDR3 loop spans 13 amino acids. CDR3 sequence: CSARDGADTEAFF. CDR3 DNA sequence: TGCAGTGCTAGAGATGGGGCTGACACTGAAGCTTTCTTT.

This rearrangement joins TRBV3-1 to TRBJ2-1; 8 nucleotides match TRBD1. CDR1 is LGHDT and CDR2 is YNNKEL in the germline V gene (reference sequence). The CDR3 extends over 14 amino acids. V dropped 1 base and J dropped 10; count of bases not matched to a gene: 6. This CDR3 is CASSQGTGFREQFF. The CDR3 bases are TGTGCCAGCAGCCAAGGGACAGGGTTTCGAGAGCAGTTCTTC.

This clonotype showed up just a few times. The J gene is TRBJ2-2, the V gene TRBV3-1, with D unresolved. V gave up 1 base and J gave up 4 bases, with 7 bases separating them. Germline assignment: CDR1 LGHDT and CDR2 YNNKEL (reference sequence). The CDR3 has 14 amino acids. The CDR3 region is CASSQGVGTGELFF. The DNA of the CDR3 is TGTGCCAGCAGCCAAGGCGTAGGCACCGGGGAGCTGTTTTTT.

This clonotype occurred a few times. The V gene is TRBV20-1, the J gene TRBJ2-3, with 9 bases that match TRBD2. CDR3 length: 15 amino acids. The trim removed 3 bases at V and 6 bases at J, leaving 10 bases unmatched. Germline V lookup: CDR1 DFQATT, CDR2 SNEGSKA (reference sequence). For the CDR3, the DNA is TGCAGTGCTAGTCGGGGCGGGGGGGCCTCGGATACGCAGTATTTT. Amino acid sequence: CSASRGGGASDTQYF.

The table lists this clonotype with a few counts. The chain links TRBV11-2 to TRBJ1-4, with D unresolved. V was cut by 2 bases and J by 8 bases, with 18 bases left in between. The CDR3 extends over 16 amino acids. Germline V lookup: CDR1 SGHAT, CDR2 FQNNGV. The CDR3 loop is CASSLRVGRVREKLFF. The CDR3 DNA sequence: TGTGCCAGCAGCTTAAGGGTAGGCCGGGTTAGAGAAAAACTGTTTTTT.

The chain employs TRBV11-3 and TRBJ1-5; no clear D. The germline V gene encodes CDR1 SGHNT and CDR2 YENEEA. Trimming took 5 bases from V and 3 from J, leaving 11 bases between them. CDR3 length equals 14 residues. DNA for the CDR3: TGTGCCAGCAGCCCCATGGCCCTCAATCAGCCCCAGCATTTT. Translating gives CASSPMALNQPQHF.

This clonotype has only a few counts. The genes are TRBV11-2 and TRBJ2-5, with D perhaps given as TRBD1 or TRBD2 (5 bases each). The CDR3 length is 17 residues. CDR1 and CDR2 (germline): SGHAT, FQNNGV. V lost 3 bases to trimming and J lost 2 bases, with 19 bases between them. The CDR3 is CASSFIPAGAEQETQYF. CDR3 coding DNA: TGTGCCAGCAGCTTTATTCCTGCCGGGGCCGAGCAAGAGACCCAGTACTTC.

The rearrangement links TRBV7-9 to TRBJ1-1; D gene uncertain. V shed 1 base and J shed 1 base, with 13 bases lying between them. Germline loops: CDR1 SEHNR, CDR2 FQNEAQ (reference sequence). This CDR3 contains 16 residues. This CDR3 reads CASSLVLNLGNTEAFF. CDR3 coding DNA: TGTGCCAGCAGCTTAGTGCTAAACTTAGGGAACACTGAAGCTTTCTTT.

This clonotype was picked up many times. The chain carries TRBV7-2 and TRBJ1-5; D gene ambiguous. Germline CDR1 reads SGHTA; CDR2 reads FQGNSA. The CDR3 has 12 amino acids. Between the trimmed V and J ends, which lost 4 bases and 3 bases, there was a span of 4 bases. The CDR3 loop reads CASSSTNQPQHF. CDR3 nucleotides: TGTGCCAGCAGCTCAACCAATCAGCCCCAGCATTTT.

J is TRBJ1-5 and V is TRBV6-2 or TRBV6-3, with 7 bases identical to TRBD1. Germline CDR1 and CDR2: MNHEY and SVGEGT. The CDR3 has 14 amino acids. V was clipped by 0 bases and J by 6 bases; unmatched bases: 2. The CDR3 coding sequence is TGTGCCAGCAGTTACTCAGGGGGCGGTCAGCCCCAGCATTTT. Residues: CASSYSGGGQPQHF.

The table lists this clonotype with a few counts. V is TRBV5-1 and J is TRBJ1-5; TRBD1 might be the D (5 bases). The CDR3 is 13 amino acids. Trimming removed 9 bases from V and 2 bases from J, with 12 bases in between. The germline CDR1 and CDR2 sequences are SGHRS and YFSETQ. The CDR3 loop is CATLQGGNQPQHF. For the CDR3, the DNA is TGCGCCACACTCCAGGGAGGCAATCAGCCCCAGCATTTT.

V is TRBV11-2 and J is TRBJ2-2; 7 bases fit TRBD1. V gave up 5 bases and J gave up 0 bases; unmatched junction bases: 6. From germline, CDR1 is SGHAT and CDR2 FQNNGV. This CDR3 comprises 16 residues. The CDR3 loop reads CASSGRTGTNTGELFF. CDR3 coding DNA: TGTGCCAGCAGCGGACGGACAGGAACGAACACCGGGGAGCTGTTTTTT.

The chain's CDR3 is CSATARGGGYTF. CDR3 DNA sequence: TGCAGTGCAACAGCGAGGGGTGGGGGCTACACCTTC. The chain joins TRBV20-1 to TRBJ1-2; tentatively, D is TRBD1 (5 bases). The germline CDR1 and CDR2 sequences are DFQATT and SNEGSKA (reference sequence). CDR3 length equals 12 residues. V gave up 6 bases and J gave up 8 bases, with 16 bases separating them.